This T cell receptor (beta chain) was identified during a study of OX40 agonist ivuxolimab in advanced cancers. In the study overall: Ivuxolimab was an agonistic, fully human IgG2 monoclonal antibody directed against OX40 (CD134), a costimulatory receptor. The dose-escalation cohort was around 84% male with a mean age of about 54 years, ranging from roughly 20 to 80. The purpose of peripheral TCRbeta sequencing was to test whether ivuxolimab changed TCR sequence diversity and led to clonal T-cell expansion. Intravenous ivuxolimab was administered to patients every 2 weeks at six dose levels: 0.01, 0.1, 0.3, 1.5, 3 and 10 mg/kg. The monotherapy dose-escalation portion (N ≈ 52 patients) of the phase I ivuxolimab trial is reported in the paper. Partial responses occurred in three dose-escalation patients: two with cutaneous melanoma and one with hepatocellular carcinoma. Patients were allowed to have had prior anti-PD-1, anti-PD-L1 or anti-CTLA-4 therapy, and approximately 39% of the dose-escalation patients had been treated with checkpoint inhibitors. Of the roughly 51 patients in dose escalation, 19 had hepatocellular carcinoma, about 15 had melanoma, 9 had renal cell carcinoma and 9 had head and neck cancer.

V trim: 2 bases; J trim: 11 bases; unmatched bases: 8. From the cysteine through the phenylalanine, the CDR3 covers 14 amino acids. Only the CDR3 DNA is retained, 42 bases long and in frame from the first base. Sequences SEHNR (CDR1) and FQNEAQ (CDR2) are obtained from the germline V gene (reference sequence). This clone has a single count. The antigen it recognizes is unknown. No base qualities exist here, and no much larger clone lies one base off it. To sequence the TCRbeta CDR3 region, genomic DNA was isolated from the sorted cells. TCRbeta CDR3 regions were sequenced using the immunoSEQ Assay. The table comes from immuneACCESS by way of TCRdb, which keeps in-frame sequences with V and J called. Part of the clones is missing from these tables; in studies checked, under half for an unresolved V gene and the rest for unknown reasons. Recorded for this sample are about 97,000 clones; 86% of them occurred a single time. Approximately 5.7% of the sample goes to the ten largest clones.

The trial excluded patients who had a history of autoimmune disease or who were on systemic immunosuppression. Peripheral blood for TCR sequencing was drawn from every dose cohort at baseline, at cycle 4 day 1 and at cycle 7 day 1. Samples came from an open-label, multicenter, first-in-human phase I dose-escalation trial of ivuxolimab. Adults with locally advanced or metastatic head and neck squamous cell, hepatocellular, melanoma or renal cell carcinoma were enrolled in the trial. CD4+ and CD8+ T cells were sorted separately from peripheral blood before TCR sequencing. What the work shows at the level of the full study, not this receptor alone: In the 0.1-3.0 mg/kg groups, partial responders were among the patients with the lowest normalized peripheral clonal expansion, particularly in CD8+ T cells. At doses of 0.1 to 3.0 mg/kg, clonal expansion of both CD4+ and CD8+ blood T cells was observed from baseline to week 6. Low levels of normalized T-cell clonal expansion were also seen in some nonresponding patients. On average, CD8+ T cells showed more expanded clones than CD4+ T cells after ivuxolimab. Which antigens the clonally expanded peripheral T cells were specific for was not determined.

The sample was CD4+ or CD8+ T cells sorted from blood, taken in a trial of the OX40 agonist ivuxolimab. The origin of this receptor is an adult with an advanced solid tumor such as melanoma, head and neck, liver or kidney cancer. The rearrangement joined TRBV7-9 to TRBJ1-4; TRBD1 aligns with 7 central bases. The CDR3 is CASSLWGRGEKLFF. The nucleotide sequence is TGTGCCAGCAGCTTATGGGGCAGGGGGGAGAAACTGTTTTTT.